The 4 T cell receptor beta chains presented below share a single source sample, sequenced in a study of cytomegalovirus exposure and HLA in healthy donors (TCRdb year 2017). The library was generated by the immunoSEQ multiplex PCR assay. The multiplex PCR relied on a mix of 60 forward primers for TCR Vbeta segments and 13 reverse primers for TCR Jbeta segments. TCRdb provides this immuneACCESS table in a form limited to in-frame rearrangements. Some clones are lacking; in checked studies, under half of them reflect an unresolved V gene, and why the rest are absent is not known. Present in this sample are about 160,000 clones, roughly 80% of which were seen just once. The top ten clonotypes cover 1.4% of the sample. Sequencing was carried out using PBMCs. Receptors originate from a male donor in good health and CMV-seronegative.

This chain links TRBV19 with TRBJ1-2; maybe TRBD1 (6 bases). The CDR3 is 15 amino acids. Per the germline V gene, CDR1 is LNHDA and CDR2 is SQIVND (reference sequence). Trimming stripped 3 bases from V and 3 bases from J, with 14 bases between. CDR3 region: CASSISPQGDYGYTF. As DNA, the CDR3 is TGTGCCAGTAGTATCTCCCCACAGGGTGACTATGGCTACACCTTC.

The rearrangement joins TRBV28 to TRBJ1-5; D might be TRBD1 (6 bases). V lost 2 bases and J lost 6, with 14 bases in between. The CDR3 length is 15 residues. Looked up from germline, CDR1 is MDHEN and CDR2 is SYDVKM. CDR3 sequence (DNA): TGTGCCAGCAGTTTAGGGGGGGGGCGAGTTCAGCCCCAGCATTTT. Its protein product is CASSLGGGRVQPQHF.

This chain connects TRBV7-2 to TRBJ1-3, with D perhaps TRBD1 (5 bases). V lost 6 bases to trimming and J lost 4 bases, with 13 bases between them. This CDR3 is built from 14 residues. Germline lookup yields CDR1 SGHTA and CDR2 FQGNSA. The chain's CDR3 is CASRPTGYGNTIYF. The CDR3 coding sequence is TGTGCCAGCAGACCAACAGGTTACGGAAACACCATATATTTT.

J is TRBJ2-7 and V is TRBV18; TRBD2 agrees at 9 bases. Germline V gene sequence: CDR1 KGHSH, CDR2 LQKENI. V shed 2 bases, J shed 0 bases, and the junction held 2 bases outside the gene matches. The CDR3 has 15 residues. This CDR3 is CASSPKTSGSYEQYF. CDR3 sequence (DNA): TGTGCCAGCTCACCAAAGACTAGCGGCTCCTACGAGCAGTACTTC.